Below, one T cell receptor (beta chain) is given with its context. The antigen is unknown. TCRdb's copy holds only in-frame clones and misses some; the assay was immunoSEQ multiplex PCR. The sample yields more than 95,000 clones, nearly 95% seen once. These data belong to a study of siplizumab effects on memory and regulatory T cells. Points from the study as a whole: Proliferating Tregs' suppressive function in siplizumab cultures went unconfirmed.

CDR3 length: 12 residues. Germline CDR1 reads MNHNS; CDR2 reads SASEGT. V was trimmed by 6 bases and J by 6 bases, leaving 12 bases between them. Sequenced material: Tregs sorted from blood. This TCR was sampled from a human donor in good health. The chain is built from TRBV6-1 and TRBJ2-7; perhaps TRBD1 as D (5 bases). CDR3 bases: TGTGCCAGCAGATACAGGATGGGCGAGCAGTACTTC. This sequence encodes CASRYRMGEQYF.